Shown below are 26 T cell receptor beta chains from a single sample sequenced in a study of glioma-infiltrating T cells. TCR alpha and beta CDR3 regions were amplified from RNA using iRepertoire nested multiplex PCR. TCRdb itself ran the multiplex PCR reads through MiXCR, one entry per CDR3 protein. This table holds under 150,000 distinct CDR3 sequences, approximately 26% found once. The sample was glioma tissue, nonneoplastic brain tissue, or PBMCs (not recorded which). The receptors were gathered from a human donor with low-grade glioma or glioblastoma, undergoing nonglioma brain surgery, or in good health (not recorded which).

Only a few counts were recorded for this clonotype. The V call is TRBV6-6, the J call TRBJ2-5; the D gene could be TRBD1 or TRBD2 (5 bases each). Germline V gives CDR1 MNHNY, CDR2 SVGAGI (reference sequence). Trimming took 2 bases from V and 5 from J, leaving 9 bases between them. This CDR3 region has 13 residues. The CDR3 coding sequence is TGTGCCAGCAGTTACGGGGGTCCCGAGACCCAGTACTTC. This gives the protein CASSYGGPETQYF.

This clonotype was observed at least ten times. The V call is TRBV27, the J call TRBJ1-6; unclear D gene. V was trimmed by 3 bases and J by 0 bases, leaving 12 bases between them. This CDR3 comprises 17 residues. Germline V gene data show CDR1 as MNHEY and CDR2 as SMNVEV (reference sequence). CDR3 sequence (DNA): TGTGCCAGCAGTTTCAGGTTGGTGGGCTCCTATAATTCACCCCTCCACTTT. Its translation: CASSFRLVGSYNSPLHF.

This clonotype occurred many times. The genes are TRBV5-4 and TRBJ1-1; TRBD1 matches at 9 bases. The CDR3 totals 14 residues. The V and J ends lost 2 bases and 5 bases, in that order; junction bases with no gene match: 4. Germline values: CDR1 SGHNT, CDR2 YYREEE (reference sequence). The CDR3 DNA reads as TGTGCCAGCAGCTTACAGGGGGCGAGGACTGAAGCTTTCTTT. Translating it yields CASSLQGARTEAFF.

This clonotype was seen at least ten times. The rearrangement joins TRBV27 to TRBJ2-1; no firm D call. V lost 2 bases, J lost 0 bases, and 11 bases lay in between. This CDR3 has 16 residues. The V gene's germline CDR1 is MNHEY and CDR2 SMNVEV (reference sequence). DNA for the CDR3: TGTGCCAGCAGTTTAGGTCCACTTGGCTCCTACAATGAGCAGTTCTTC. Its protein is CASSLGPLGSYNEQFF.

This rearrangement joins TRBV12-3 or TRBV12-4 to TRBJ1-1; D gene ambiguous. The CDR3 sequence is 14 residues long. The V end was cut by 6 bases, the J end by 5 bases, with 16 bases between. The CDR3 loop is CASSLEGRHTEAFF. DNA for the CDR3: TGTGCCAGCAGCCTAGAAGGACGGCATACTGAAGCTTTCTTT.

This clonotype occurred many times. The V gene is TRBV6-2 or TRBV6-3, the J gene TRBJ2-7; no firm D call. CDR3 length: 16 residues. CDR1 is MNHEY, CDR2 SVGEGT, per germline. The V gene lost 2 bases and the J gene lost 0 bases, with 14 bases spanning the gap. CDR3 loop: CASSYRRTTNSYEQYV. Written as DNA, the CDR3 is TGTGCCAGCAGTTACCGTCGGACGACCAACTCCTACGAGCAGTACGTC.

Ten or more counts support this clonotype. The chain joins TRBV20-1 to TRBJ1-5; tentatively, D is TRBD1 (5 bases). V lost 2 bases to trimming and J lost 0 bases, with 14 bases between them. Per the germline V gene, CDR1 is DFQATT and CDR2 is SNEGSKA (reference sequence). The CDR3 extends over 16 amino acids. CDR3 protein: CSARPQGHHSNQPQHF. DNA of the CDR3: TGCAGTGCTAGACCCCAGGGTCATCATAGCAATCAGCCCCAGCATTTT.

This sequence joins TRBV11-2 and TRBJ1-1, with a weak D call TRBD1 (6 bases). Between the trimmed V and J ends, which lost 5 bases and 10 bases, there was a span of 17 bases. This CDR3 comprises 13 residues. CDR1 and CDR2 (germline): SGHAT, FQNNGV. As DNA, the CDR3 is TGTGCCAGCAGCGAAATCAAGGGGGTAACAGCTTTCTTT. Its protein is CASSEIKGVTAFF.

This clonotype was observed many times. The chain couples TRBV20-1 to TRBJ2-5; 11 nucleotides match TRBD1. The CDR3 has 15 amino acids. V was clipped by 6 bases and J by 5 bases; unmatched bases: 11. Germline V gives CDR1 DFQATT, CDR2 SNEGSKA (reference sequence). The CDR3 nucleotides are TGCAGTGCGAAATCGGGACAGGGGGGCGGGGAGACCCAGTACTTC. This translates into CSAKSGQGGGETQYF.

CDR3 sequence reads: CSARDGTSGHYEQYV. In DNA form, the CDR3 reads TGCAGTGCTAGAGACGGGACTAGCGGGCACTACGAGCAGTACGTC. The chain is built from TRBV20-1 and TRBJ2-7, with 12 bases fitting TRBD2. The CDR3 covers 15 residues. The germline gives CDR1 DFQATT, CDR2 SNEGSKA (reference sequence). The junction had 3 bases not matched to a gene; V was cut back by 0 bases and J by 3 bases.

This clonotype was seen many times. CDR3 protein: CSARVALYGYTF. In DNA form, the CDR3 reads TGCAGTGCTAGAGTGGCACTGTATGGCTACACCTTC. The V and J genes are TRBV20-1 and TRBJ1-2; D not resolved. Germline CDR1 is DFQATT and CDR2 is SNEGSKA (reference sequence). The CDR3 extends over 12 amino acids. Trimming shortened V by 1 base and J by 5 bases, and 8 bases separated the two germline ends.

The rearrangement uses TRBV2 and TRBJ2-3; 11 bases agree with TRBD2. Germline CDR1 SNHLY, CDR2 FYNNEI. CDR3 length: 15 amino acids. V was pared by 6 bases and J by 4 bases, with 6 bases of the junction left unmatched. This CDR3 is CASRETSGGSDTQYF. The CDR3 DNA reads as TGTGCCAGCAGGGAAACTAGCGGGGGCTCAGATACGCAGTATTTT.

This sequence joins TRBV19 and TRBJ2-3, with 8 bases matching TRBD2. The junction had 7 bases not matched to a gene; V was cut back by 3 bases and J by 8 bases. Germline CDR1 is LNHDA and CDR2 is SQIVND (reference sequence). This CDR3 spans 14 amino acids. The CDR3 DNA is TGTGCCAGTAGTATTGGGCGGGGGGCCGCTACGCAGTATTTT. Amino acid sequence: CASSIGRGAATQYF.

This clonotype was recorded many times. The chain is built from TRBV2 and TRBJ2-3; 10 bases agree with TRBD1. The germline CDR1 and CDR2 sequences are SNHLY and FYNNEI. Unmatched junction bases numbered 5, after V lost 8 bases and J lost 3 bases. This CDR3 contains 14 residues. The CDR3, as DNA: TGTGCCAGCTGGGGGACAGGGGTGACAGATACGCAGTATTTT. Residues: CASWGTGVTDTQYF. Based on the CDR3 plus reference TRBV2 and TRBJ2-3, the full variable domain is EPEVTQTPSHQVTQMGQEVILRCVPISNHLYFYWYRQILGQKVEFLVSFYNNEISEKSEIFDDQFSVERPDGSNFTLKIRSTKLEDSAMYFCASWGTGVTDTQYFGPGTRLTVL.

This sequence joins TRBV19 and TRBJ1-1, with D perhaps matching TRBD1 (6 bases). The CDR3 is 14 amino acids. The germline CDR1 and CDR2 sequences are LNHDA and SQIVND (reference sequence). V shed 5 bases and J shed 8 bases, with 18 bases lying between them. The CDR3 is CASSDQQGTAEAFF. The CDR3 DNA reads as TGTGCCAGTAGTGACCAACAGGGAACGGCGGAAGCTTTCTTT.

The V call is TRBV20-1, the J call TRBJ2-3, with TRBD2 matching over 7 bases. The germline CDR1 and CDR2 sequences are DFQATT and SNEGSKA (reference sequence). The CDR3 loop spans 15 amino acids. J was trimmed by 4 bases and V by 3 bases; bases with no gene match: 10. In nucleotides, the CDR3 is TGCAGTGCTAGTTCCGGGACTAAAACAGCAGATACGCAGTATTTT. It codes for CSASSGTKTADTQYF.

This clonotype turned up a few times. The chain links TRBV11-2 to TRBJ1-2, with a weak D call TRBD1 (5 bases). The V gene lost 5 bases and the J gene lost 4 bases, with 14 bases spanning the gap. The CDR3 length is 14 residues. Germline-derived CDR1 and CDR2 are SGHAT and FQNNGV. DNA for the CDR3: TGTGCCAGCAGCGAGGGGCTTCAGGGCTATGGCTACACCTTC. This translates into CASSEGLQGYGYTF.

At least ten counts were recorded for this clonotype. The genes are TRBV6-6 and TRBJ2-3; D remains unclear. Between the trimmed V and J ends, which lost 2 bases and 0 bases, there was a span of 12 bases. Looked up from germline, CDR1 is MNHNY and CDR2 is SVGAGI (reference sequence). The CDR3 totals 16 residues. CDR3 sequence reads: CASSYTVARSTDTQYF. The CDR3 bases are TGTGCCAGCAGTTACACGGTCGCAAGGAGCACAGATACGCAGTATTTT.

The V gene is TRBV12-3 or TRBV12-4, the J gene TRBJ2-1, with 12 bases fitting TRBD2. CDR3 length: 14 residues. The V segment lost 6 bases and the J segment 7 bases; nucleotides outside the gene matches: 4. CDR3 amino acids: CASRLAGGPNEQFF. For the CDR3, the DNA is TGTGCCAGCAGGCTAGCGGGGGGGCCGAATGAGCAGTTCTTC.

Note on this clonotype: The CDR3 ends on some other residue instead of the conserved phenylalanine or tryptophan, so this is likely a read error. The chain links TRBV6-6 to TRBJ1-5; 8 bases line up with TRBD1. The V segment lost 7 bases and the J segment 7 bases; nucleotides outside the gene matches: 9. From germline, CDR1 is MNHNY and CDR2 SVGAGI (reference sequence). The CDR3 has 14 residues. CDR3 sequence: CASNPGGFGQPQHS. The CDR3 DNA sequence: TGTGCCAGCAACCCAGGGGGCTTCGGGCAGCCCCAGCATTCT.

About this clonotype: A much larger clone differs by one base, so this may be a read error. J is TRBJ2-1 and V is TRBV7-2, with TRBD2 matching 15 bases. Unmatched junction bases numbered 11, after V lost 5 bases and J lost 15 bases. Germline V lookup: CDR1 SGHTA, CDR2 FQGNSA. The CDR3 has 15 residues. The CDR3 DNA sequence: TGTGCCAGCAGCACTGGACTAGCGGGGGGGGAAAGGCGGTTCTTC. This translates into CASSTGLAGGERRFF.

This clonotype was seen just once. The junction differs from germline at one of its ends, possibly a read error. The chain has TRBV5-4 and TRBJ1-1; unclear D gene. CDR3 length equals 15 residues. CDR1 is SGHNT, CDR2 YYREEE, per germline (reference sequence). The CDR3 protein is CASSLDGPTGTKAFF. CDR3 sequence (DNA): TGTGCCAGCAGCTTGGATGGCCCAACGGGCACTAAAGCTTTCTTT.

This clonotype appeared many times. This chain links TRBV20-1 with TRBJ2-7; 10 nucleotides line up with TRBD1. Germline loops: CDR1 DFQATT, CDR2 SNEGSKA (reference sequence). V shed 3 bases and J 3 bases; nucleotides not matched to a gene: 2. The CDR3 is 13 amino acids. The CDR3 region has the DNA TGCAGTGCTAGCCGGGACAGGGGCTACGAGCAGTACGTC. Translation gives CSASRDRGYEQYV.

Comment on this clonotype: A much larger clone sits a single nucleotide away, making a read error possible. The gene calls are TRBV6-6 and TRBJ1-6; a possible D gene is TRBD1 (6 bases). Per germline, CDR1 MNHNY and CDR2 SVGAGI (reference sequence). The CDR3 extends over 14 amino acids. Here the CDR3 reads CAGSYSEGDPPLHF. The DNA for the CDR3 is TGTGCCGGCAGTTACTCGGAGGGGGATCCACCCCTCCACTTT.

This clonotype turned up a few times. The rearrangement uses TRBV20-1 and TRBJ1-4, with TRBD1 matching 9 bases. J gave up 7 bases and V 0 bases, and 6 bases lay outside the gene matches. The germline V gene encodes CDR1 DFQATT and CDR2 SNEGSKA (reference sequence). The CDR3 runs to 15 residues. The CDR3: CSARENRGRGEKLFF. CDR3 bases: TGCAGTGCTAGAGAAAACAGGGGGCGAGGTGAAAAACTGTTTTTT.

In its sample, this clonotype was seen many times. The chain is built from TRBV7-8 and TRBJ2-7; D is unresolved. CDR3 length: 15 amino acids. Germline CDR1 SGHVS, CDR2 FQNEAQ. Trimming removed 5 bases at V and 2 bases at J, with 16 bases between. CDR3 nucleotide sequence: TGTGCCAGCAGCCCGCCGGCTACACCTCCCTACGAGCAGTACGTC. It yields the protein CASSPPATPPYEQYV.